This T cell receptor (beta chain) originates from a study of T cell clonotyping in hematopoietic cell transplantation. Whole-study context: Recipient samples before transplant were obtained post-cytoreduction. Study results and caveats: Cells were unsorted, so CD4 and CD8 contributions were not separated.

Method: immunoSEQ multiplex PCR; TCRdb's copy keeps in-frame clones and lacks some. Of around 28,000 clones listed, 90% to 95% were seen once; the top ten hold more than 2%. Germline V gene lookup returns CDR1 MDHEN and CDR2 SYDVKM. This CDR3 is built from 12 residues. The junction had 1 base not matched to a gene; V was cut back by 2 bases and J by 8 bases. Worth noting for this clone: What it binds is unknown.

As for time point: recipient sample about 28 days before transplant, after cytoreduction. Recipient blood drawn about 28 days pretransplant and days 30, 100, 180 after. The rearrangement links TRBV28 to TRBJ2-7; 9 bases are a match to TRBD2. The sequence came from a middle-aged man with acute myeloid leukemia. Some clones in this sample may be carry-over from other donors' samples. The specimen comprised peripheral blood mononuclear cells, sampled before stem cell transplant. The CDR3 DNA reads TGTGCCAGCAGTTTAGGGACTAGCAAGCAGTACTTC. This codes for CASSLGTSKQYF.